What follows describes a single TCR beta chain. Its antigen is unknown. This may be a read error, as it is one base from a much larger clone. The data were obtained in a study of glioma-infiltrating T cells. Study outcomes and limitations: Above-expected tissue-blood divergence occurred in all gliomas, most in low-grade ones. CDR3 overlap between tissue and blood was very small.

Amplification of TCR alpha and beta CDR3 regions from RNA used iRepertoire nested multiplex PCR. TCRdb fed the multiplex PCR reads into MiXCR, producing one record per CDR3 protein. The table lists fewer than 90,000 distinct CDR3 sequences, about 25% of them singletons. Germline V lookup: CDR1 KGHSH, CDR2 LQKENI. There are 15 residues in the CDR3. The V end was cut by 2 bases, the J end by 0 bases, with 9 bases between. The specimen was glioma tissue, nonneoplastic brain tissue, or PBMCs (not recorded which). This rearrangement joins TRBV18 to TRBJ2-3; D is unresolved. The source of this sequence is a human donor with low-grade glioma or glioblastoma, undergoing nonglioma brain surgery, or in good health (not recorded which). The CDR3, as DNA: TGTGCCAGCTCACCAGCCTGGGCTAGCACAGATACGCAGTATTTT. Amino acid sequence: CASSPAWASTDTQYF.